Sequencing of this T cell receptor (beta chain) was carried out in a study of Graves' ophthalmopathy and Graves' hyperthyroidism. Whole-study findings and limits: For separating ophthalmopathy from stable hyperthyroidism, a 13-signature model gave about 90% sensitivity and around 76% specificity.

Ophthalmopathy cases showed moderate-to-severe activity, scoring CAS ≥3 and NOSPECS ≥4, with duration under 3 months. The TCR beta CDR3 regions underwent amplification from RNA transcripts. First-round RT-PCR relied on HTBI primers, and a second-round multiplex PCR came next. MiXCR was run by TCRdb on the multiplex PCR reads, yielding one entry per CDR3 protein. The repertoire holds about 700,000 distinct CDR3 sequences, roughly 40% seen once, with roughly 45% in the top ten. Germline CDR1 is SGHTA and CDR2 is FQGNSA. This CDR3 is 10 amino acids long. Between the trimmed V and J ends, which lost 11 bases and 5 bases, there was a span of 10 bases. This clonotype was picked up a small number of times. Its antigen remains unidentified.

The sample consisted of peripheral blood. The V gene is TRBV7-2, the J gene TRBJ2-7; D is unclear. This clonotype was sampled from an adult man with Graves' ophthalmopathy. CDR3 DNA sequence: TGTGCCTGCCGGAGTGACGAGCAGTACTTC. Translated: CACRSDEQYF.